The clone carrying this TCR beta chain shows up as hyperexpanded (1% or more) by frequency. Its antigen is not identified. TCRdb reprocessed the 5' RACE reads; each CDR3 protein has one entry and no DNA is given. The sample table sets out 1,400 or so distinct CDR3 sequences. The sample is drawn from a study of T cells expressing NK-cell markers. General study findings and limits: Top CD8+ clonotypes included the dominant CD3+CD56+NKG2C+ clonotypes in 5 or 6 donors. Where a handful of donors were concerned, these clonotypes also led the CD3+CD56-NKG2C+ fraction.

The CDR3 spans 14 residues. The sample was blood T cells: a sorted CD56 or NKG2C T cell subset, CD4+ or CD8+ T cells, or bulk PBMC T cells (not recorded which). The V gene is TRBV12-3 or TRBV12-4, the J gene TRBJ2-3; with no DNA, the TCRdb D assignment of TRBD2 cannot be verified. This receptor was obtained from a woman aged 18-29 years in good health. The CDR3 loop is CASSLARRGYTQYF.